These 18 T cell receptor beta chains were sequenced from one sample in a study of T-cell memory formation after mild COVID-19. Using its own MiXCR run on the 5' RACE reads, TCRdb lists one record per CDR3 protein. The sample shows under 110,000 distinct CDR3 sequences, 15% to 20% of them seen only once. Sequencing was carried out using PBMCs or a T cell subset sorted from them (not recorded which). These receptors were collected from an adult woman who had mild COVID-19 (a few samples of this study predate the infection). Cell type and time point are not known.

The table lists this clonotype with a few counts. V usage is TRBV7-8 and J usage is TRBJ2-1; 7 positions match TRBD1. The germline V gene has CDR1 SGHVS and CDR2 FQNEAQ. The CDR3 has 15 amino acids. After removal of 6 bases from V and 5 bases from J, the junction contained 10 bases not matched to a gene. CDR3 residues: CASRQSGQHHNEQFF. The CDR3 DNA reads as TGTGCCAGCAGGCAGTCGGGACAGCATCACAATGAGCAGTTCTTC.

The chain employs TRBV3-1 and TRBJ2-7; TRBD1 aligns across 8 bases. The length of the CDR3 is 16 residues. The V and J ends lost 0 bases and 5 bases, in that order; junction bases with no gene match: 9. CDR1 is LGHDT, CDR2 YNNKEL, per germline (reference sequence). The CDR3 coding sequence is TGTGCCAGCAGCCAAGATTCCGGACAGGGATGGGACGAGCAGTACTTC. Translating it yields CASSQDSGQGWDEQYF.

This clonotype was seen ten or more times. This sequence joins TRBV20-1 and TRBJ2-7; 14 bases are a match to TRBD2. V lost 0 bases to trimming and J lost 5 bases; unmatched junction nucleotides: 21. Germline CDR1 DFQATT, CDR2 SNEGSKA (reference sequence). The CDR3 consists of 21 residues. CDR3 sequence reads: CSARDPRIGTSGRTSSHEQYF. The CDR3 nucleotides are TGCAGTGCTAGAGATCCGAGGATCGGGACTAGCGGGAGAACATCGTCCCACGAGCAGTACTTC.

This clonotype appeared a few times. This chain uses TRBV6-5 with TRBJ2-7; D is unresolved. CDR3 length: 15 residues. The germline V gene encodes CDR1 MNHEY and CDR2 SVGAGI. Trimming took 5 bases from V and 2 from J, leaving 16 bases between them. This CDR3 is CASSPRPIEPYEQYF. CDR3 sequence (DNA): TGTGCCAGCAGTCCGCGCCCTATCGAGCCCTACGAGCAGTACTTC.

This clonotype appeared a few times. V gene TRBV7-9 combines with J gene TRBJ2-1; 10 nucleotides agree with TRBD2. J gave up 2 bases and V 4 bases, and 14 bases lay outside the gene matches. This CDR3 is 19 amino acids long. Germline loops: CDR1 SEHNR, CDR2 FQNEAQ (reference sequence). The CDR3 spells CASSSSYLGTSEPYNEQFF. In nucleotides, the CDR3 is TGTGCCAGCAGCTCGTCATACCTCGGGACTAGCGAACCCTACAATGAGCAGTTCTTC. Complete variable domain (other parts from reference TRBV7-9 and TRBJ2-1): DTGVSQNPRHKITKRGQNVTFRCDPISEHNRLYWYRQTLGQGPEFLTYFQNEAQLEKSRLLSDRFSAERPKGSFSTLEIQRTEQGDSAMYLCASSSSYLGTSEPYNEQFFGPGTRLTVL.

The chain employs TRBV5-1 and TRBJ1-1, with 8 bases fitting TRBD1. The CDR3 is 13 residues long. After removal of 3 bases from V and 12 bases from J, the junction contained 10 bases not matched to a gene. Germline loops: CDR1 SGHRS, CDR2 YFSETQ. CDR3 nucleotide sequence: TGCGCCAGCAGCTCCGACGGACAGGGCGGGACTTTCTTT. Translated, it gives CASSSDGQGGTFF. The full variable domain, with the rest looked up from reference TRBV5-1 and TRBJ1-1, is KAGVTQTPRYLIKTRGQQVTLSCSPISGHRSVSWYQQTPGQGLQFLFEYFSETQRNKGNFPGRFSGRQFSNSRSEMNVSTLELGDSALYLCASSSDGQGGTFFGQGTRLTVV.

The V gene is TRBV5-1, the J gene TRBJ2-1; perhaps TRBD1 as D (6 bases). CDR3 length: 17 residues. Trimming removed 4 bases at V and 9 bases at J, with 26 bases between. Germline assignment: CDR1 SGHRS and CDR2 YFSETQ. CDR3: CASSDTAGTTPGGEQFF. The CDR3 coding sequence is TGCGCCAGCAGCGACACGGCCGGGACAACCCCGGGCGGTGAGCAGTTCTTC.

This chain joins TRBV3-1 and TRBJ2-3; weak D call: TRBD2 (7 bases). The germline gives CDR1 LGHDT, CDR2 YNNKEL (reference sequence). This CDR3 spans 16 amino acids. Trimming pared 4 bases from V and 8 bases from J, leaving 22 bases between. CDR3 loop: CASSPPGWGGQVTQYF. DNA of the CDR3: TGTGCCAGCAGCCCGCCCGGTTGGGGGGGCCAAGTTACGCAGTATTTT.

This clonotype showed up just a few times. The CDR3 region is CSAIKLTSEVYNEQFF. CDR3 in DNA: TGCAGCGCAATAAAACTAACTAGCGAAGTCTACAATGAGCAGTTCTTC. J is TRBJ2-1 and V is TRBV20-1; 7 bases are a match to TRBD2. CDR1 and CDR2 from the germline V gene are DFQATT and SNEGSKA (reference sequence). The CDR3 contains 16 residues.

The rearrangement uses TRBV7-6 and TRBJ2-5, with 10 nucleotides matching TRBD2. V was pared by 5 bases and J by 4 bases, with 13 bases of the junction left unmatched. CDR1 is SGHVS and CDR2 is FNYEAQ in the germline V gene. This CDR3 is 17 amino acids long. CDR3: CASSPSRSGGERETQYF. The CDR3 DNA reads TGTGCCAGCAGCCCCTCTAGGAGCGGGGGGGAGCGAGAGACCCAGTACTTC. The full variable domain, its missing parts supplied by reference TRBV7-6 and TRBJ2-5, is GAGVSQSPRYKVTKRGQDVALRCDPISGHVSLYWYRQALGQGPEFLTYFNYEAQQDKSGLPNDRFSAERPEGSISTLTIQRTEQRDSAMYRCASSPSRSGGERETQYFGPGTRLLVL.

Only a few counts were recorded for this clonotype. V is TRBV5-5 and J is TRBJ2-5; D is unresolved. The CDR3 has 15 amino acids. Per the germline V gene, CDR1 is SGHKS and CDR2 is YYEKEE (reference sequence). The ends were cut back, 0 bases at V and 4 bases at J, with 13 bases in the middle. The chain's CDR3 is CASSLAMARLETQYF. CDR3 nucleotides: TGTGCCAGCAGCTTGGCAATGGCGAGGTTAGAGACCCAGTACTTC.

The rearrangement joins TRBV7-9 to TRBJ2-7; D may correspond to TRBD1 or TRBD2 (6 bases each). The CDR3 contains 12 residues. In germline, CDR1 is SEHNR, CDR2 FQNEAQ (reference sequence). Trimming cost V 4 bases and J 6 bases, with 10 bases left between them. CDR3 in DNA: TGTGCCAGCAGCTCAGGAGGGGGCGAGCAGTACTTC. This gives the protein CASSSGGGEQYF.

In this sample, this clonotype turned up a few times. The V call is TRBV7-2, the J call TRBJ2-5; D possibly uses TRBD1 or TRBD2 (6 bases each). Germline V gene lookup returns CDR1 SGHTA and CDR2 FQGNSA. CDR3 length equals 16 residues. The V end lost 5 bases, the J end lost 4 bases, and 20 bases lay between the germline ends. The CDR3 is CASSPHDGGRGETQYF. The CDR3 DNA reads as TGTGCCAGCAGCCCCCATGACGGGGGCAGAGGAGAGACCCAGTACTTC.

This clonotype was observed a handful of times. The chain employs TRBV30 and TRBJ2-1; 8 bases align to TRBD2. Per germline, CDR1 GTSNPN and CDR2 SVGIG (reference sequence). There are 14 residues in the CDR3. With V trimmed by 2 bases and J by 3 bases, 3 bases remained unmatched. CDR3 residues: CAWSSGSFYNEQFF. The CDR3 nucleotides are TGTGCCTGGAGTAGCGGGAGTTTCTACAATGAGCAGTTCTTC.

A few counts support this clonotype. The rearrangement joins TRBV6-5 to TRBJ1-1, with D perhaps TRBD1 (5 bases). Germline V lookup: CDR1 MNHEY, CDR2 SVGAGI. Deletions cut 0 bases from V and 4 bases from J, with 9 bases between. The CDR3 consists of 14 residues. The CDR3 region is CASSYSGRLTEAFF. CDR3 sequence (DNA): TGTGCCAGCAGTTACTCGGGGCGACTCACTGAAGCTTTCTTT.

V and J are TRBV9 and TRBJ2-5; D not resolved. Germline assignment: CDR1 SGDLS and CDR2 YYNGEE. Trimming removed 3 bases at V and 5 bases at J, with 11 bases between. The CDR3 covers 13 residues. The CDR3 DNA reads as TGTGCCAGCAGCGGGCGAGCTTGGGAGACCCAGTACTTC. This gives the protein CASSGRAWETQYF.

The sample holds a few counts of this clonotype. V and J are TRBV10-3 and TRBJ1-1; the D is unclear. The CDR3 has 11 residues. With 10 bases removed from V and 5 bases from J, the gap between germline ends came to 11 bases. Germline V gives CDR1 ENHRY, CDR2 SYGVKD. CDR3 sequence reads: CATGFSTEAFF. In DNA, the CDR3 is TGTGCCACCGGATTCTCAACTGAAGCTTTCTTT.

The chain links TRBV5-1 to TRBJ1-1, with 8 bases fitting TRBD1. The CDR3 is 14 amino acids. Trimming removed 4 bases from V and 6 bases from J; junction bases left unmatched: 8. Germline V gene data show CDR1 as SGHRS and CDR2 as YFSETQ. CDR3 coding DNA: TGCGCCAGCAGCCCCATGGACAGGGATTCTGAAGCTTTCTTT. It codes for CASSPMDRDSEAFF. The variable domain in full, with the rest retrieved from reference TRBV5-1 and TRBJ1-1, is KAGVTQTPRYLIKTRGQQVTLSCSPISGHRSVSWYQQTPGQGLQFLFEYFSETQRNKGNFPGRFSGRQFSNSRSEMNVSTLELGDSALYLCASSPMDRDSEAFFGQGTRLTVV.